Below, one TCR beta chain is given with its context. The antigen is not known. The data belong to a study of T-cell memory formation after mild COVID-19. Overall study results and limits: In second-wave clones peaking day 37, SARS-CoV-2 specificity remained unconfirmed. Researchers found some responding clones in pre-infection memory, a sign that cross-reactive memory joined.

This CDR3 comprises 14 residues. The V and J ends lost 0 bases and 3 bases respectively, with 8 bases between them. In germline, CDR1 is MGHRA, CDR2 YSYEKL. From 5'RACE with constant-segment primers came TCR alpha and TCR beta cDNA libraries that carried sample barcodes and UMIs. TCRdb itself ran the 5' RACE reads through MiXCR, one entry per CDR3 protein. The data contain roughly 180,000 distinct CDR3 sequences, about 18% of them singletons. This receptor was taken from a man between 18 and 35 years old who had mild COVID-19 (a few samples of this study predate the infection). Cell type and time point are not known. V usage is TRBV4-1 and J usage is TRBJ1-1; D is uncertain. Sequencing was performed on PBMCs or a T cell subset sorted from them (not recorded which). CDR3 nucleotide sequence: TGCGCCAGCAGCCAAGACGTACGGGACACTGAAGCTTTCTTT. As protein: CASSQDVRDTEAFF.